The 24 T cell receptor beta chains below come from one sample, sequenced in a study of patients and donors after allogeneic stem cell transplantation. Each CDR3 protein gets one entry after TCRdb re-called the RT-PCR reads with MiXCR. The sample shows 390,000 or so distinct CDR3 sequences, approximately 16% of them seen only once. Sequencing used blood, either unsorted or a sorted T cell fraction (not recorded which). These receptors were obtained from a human donor who was either an allogeneic HSCT recipient or a stem cell or donor lymphocyte infusion donor (not recorded which). It is not recorded whose cells these are; they may come from a transplant donor.

This clonotype turned up a few times. The rearrangement links TRBV4-1 to TRBJ2-1; D possibly corresponds to TRBD2 (8 bases). Germline values: CDR1 MGHRA, CDR2 YSYEKL. This CDR3 has 16 residues. Trimming pared 3 bases from V and 3 bases from J, leaving 15 bases between. CDR3 in amino acids: CASSQIAGQRYNEQFF. The DNA for the CDR3 is TGCGCCAGCAGCCAGATAGCGGGACAGCGCTACAATGAGCAGTTCTTC.

Ten or more counts support this clonotype. The chain uses TRBV5-1 and TRBJ2-5; D unclear. Between the trimmed V and J ends, which lost 0 bases and 5 bases, there was a span of 8 bases. Germline lookup yields CDR1 SGHRS and CDR2 YFSETQ. The CDR3 has 13 residues. The CDR3 sequence: CASSLDIGETQYF. The CDR3 region has the DNA TGCGCCAGCAGCTTGGATATTGGGGAGACCCAGTACTTC. Complete variable domain (other parts from reference TRBV5-1 and TRBJ2-5): KAGVTQTPRYLIKTRGQQVTLSCSPISGHRSVSWYQQTPGQGLQFLFEYFSETQRNKGNFPGRFSGRQFSNSRSEMNVSTLELGDSALYLCASSLDIGETQYFGPGTRLLVL.

The chain recombines TRBV12-3 or TRBV12-4 with TRBJ2-3; 8 nucleotides match TRBD1. Trimming at V came to 2 bases and at J to 3 bases, leaving 13 bases not matched to a gene. The CDR3 covers 18 residues. The CDR3 sequence: CASSLRDRPMSRTDTQYF. The CDR3 bases are TGTGCCAGCAGTTTAAGGGACAGGCCTATGAGTAGGACAGATACGCAGTATTTT.

At least ten counts were recorded for this clonotype. CDR3 coding DNA: TGTGCCAGCAGCTTAGGTTCAGGACACTACGAGCAGTACTTC. Its protein product is CASSLGSGHYEQYF. The chain links TRBV7-2 to TRBJ2-7; a possible D gene is TRBD1 (5 bases). The V end lost 1 base, the J end lost 3 bases, and 10 bases lay between the germline ends. This CDR3 spans 14 amino acids. Per the germline V gene, CDR1 is SGHTA and CDR2 is FQGNSA.

V gene TRBV5-6 combines with J gene TRBJ2-5, with D tentatively TRBD2 (6 bases). The V and J ends lost 4 bases and 2 bases respectively, with 9 bases between them. The CDR3 consists of 13 residues. The germline V gene encodes CDR1 SGHDT and CDR2 YYEEEE. CDR3 residues: CASSTDYQETQYF. Written as DNA, the CDR3 is TGTGCCAGCAGCACGGACTATCAAGAGACCCAGTACTTC.

The chain joins TRBV7-9 to TRBJ1-1; D uncertain. The germline gives CDR1 SEHNR, CDR2 FQNEAQ (reference sequence). Trimming took 1 base from V and 0 from J, leaving 15 bases between them. This CDR3 region has 17 residues. In DNA, the CDR3 is TGTGCCAGCAGCTTAGAAGTGGGCGTGAAGATGAACACTGAAGCTTTCTTT. Encoded protein: CASSLEVGVKMNTEAFF.

The chain combines TRBV5-1 with TRBJ2-2, with 7 nucleotides matching TRBD1. The CDR3 loop spans 12 amino acids. J gave up 10 bases and V 3 bases, and 3 bases lay outside the gene matches. Germline V gene data show CDR1 as SGHRS and CDR2 as YFSETQ. The CDR3 coding sequence is TGCGCCAGCAGCTCCAGGGGGAAGGAGCTGTTTTTT. Amino acids: CASSSRGKELFF.

CDR3 sequence: CASGWEAGELFF. In nucleotides, the CDR3 is TGTGCTAGTGGGTGGGAGGCCGGGGAGCTGTTTTTT. The J gene is TRBJ2-2, the V gene TRBV12-5, with D maybe TRBD2 (6 bases). V was trimmed by 6 bases and J by 6 bases, leaving 8 bases between them. The CDR3 length is 12 residues. CDR1 is LGHNT, CDR2 FRNRAP, per germline.

There are many counts of this clonotype. The chain carries TRBV19 and TRBJ1-1; D is uncertain. Germline CDR1 is LNHDA and CDR2 is SQIVND (reference sequence). V lost 3 bases, J lost 3 bases, and 11 bases lay in between. CDR3 length: 14 amino acids. Here the CDR3 DNA reads TGTGCCAGTAGTATCTGGTCTCAGGACACTGAAGCTTTCTTT. This encodes CASSIWSQDTEAFF.

This clonotype was detected a few times. This sequence joins TRBV19 and TRBJ2-5, with 8 positions matching TRBD2. The J segment lost 7 bases and the V segment lost 5 bases, leaving 15 bases of the junction unmatched. This CDR3 contains 16 residues. In germline, CDR1 is LNHDA, CDR2 SQIVND (reference sequence). For the CDR3, the DNA is TGTGCCAGTAGTTCTCACAGGACTAGCCGAGCGGGGACCCAGTACTTC. This translates into CASSSHRTSRAGTQYF.

This clonotype has a handful of counts. The rearrangement uses TRBV10-2 and TRBJ1-6; D is unresolved. The CDR3 spans 15 residues. CDR1 and CDR2 (germline): WSHSY, SAAADI. V lost 0 bases to trimming and J lost 7 bases, with 10 bases between them. The CDR3 DNA is TGCGCCAGCAGTGAGTCCCATACAGCAAATTCACCCCTCCACTTT. As protein: CASSESHTANSPLHF.

The rearrangement joins TRBV20-1 to TRBJ1-2; D unresolved. CDR1 and CDR2 from the germline V gene are DFQATT and SNEGSKA (reference sequence). Between the trimmed V and J ends, which lost 3 bases and 8 bases, there was a span of 13 bases. The CDR3 runs to 12 residues. This CDR3 reads CSARNAAEGYTF. CDR3 coding DNA: TGCAGTGCTAGGAACGCGGCGGAGGGCTACACCTTC.

This clonotype has at least ten counts. This chain links TRBV29-1 with TRBJ1-2; D is uncertain. This CDR3 has 9 residues. Trimming cost V 4 bases and J 6 bases, with 3 bases left between them. CDR1 and CDR2 (germline): SQVTM, ANQGSEA. As DNA, the CDR3 is TGCAGCGTTGGGGATGGCTACACCTTC. Translating gives CSVGDGYTF.

The chain employs TRBV15 and TRBJ2-7; D not certain. The length of the CDR3 is 14 residues. Looked up from germline, CDR1 is LNHNV and CDR2 is YYDKDF (reference sequence). With 0 bases removed from V and 2 bases from J, the gap between germline ends came to 8 bases. In nucleotides, the CDR3 is TGTGCCACCAGCAGAGATTCTAGGGCCTACGAGCAGTACTTC. Translating gives CATSRDSRAYEQYF.

V usage is TRBV19 and J usage is TRBJ2-7; D is perhaps TRBD1 (5 bases). Trimming took off 0 bases at V and 4 bases at J, with 16 bases between the two ends. The CDR3 has 16 residues. CDR1 LNHDA and CDR2 SQIVND come from the germline V gene (reference sequence). The DNA of the CDR3 is TGTGCCAGTAGTATAGATCGGGCGACAGCGTGGTACGAGCAGTACTTC. This sequence encodes CASSIDRATAWYEQYF.

This clonotype was seen a few times. The chain uses TRBV10-3 and TRBJ1-1, with TRBD1 matching 7 bases. The V gene end was trimmed by 11 bases and the J gene end by 7 bases; junction bases not matched to a gene: 13. The CDR3 runs 13 residues. Germline lookup yields CDR1 ENHRY and CDR2 SYGVKD. The CDR3 reads CAVSREGGSEAFF. Here the CDR3 DNA reads TGTGCCGTCTCAAGAGAAGGGGGCAGTGAAGCTTTCTTT.

This clonotype was counted a few times. The chain is built from TRBV11-1 and TRBJ1-1, with TRBD1 matching 10 bases. CDR1 is SGHAT and CDR2 is FQDESV in the germline V gene (reference sequence). After removal of 2 bases from V and 5 bases from J, the junction contained 14 bases not matched to a gene. CDR3 size: 18 residues. The CDR3 nucleotides are TGTGCCAGCAGCTTAATTCGCATCGGGGGACAGGGGAGGACTGAAGCTTTCTTT. It yields the protein CASSLIRIGGQGRTEAFF.

The genes are TRBV27 and TRBJ2-5, with D perhaps TRBD1 or TRBD2 (6 bases each). Looked up from germline, CDR1 is MNHEY and CDR2 is SMNVEV (reference sequence). V was trimmed by 2 bases and J by 2 bases, leaving 15 bases between them. CDR3 length equals 16 residues. Here the CDR3 DNA reads TGTGCCAGCAGTTTAATGAGACTAGGGGGGCAAGAGACCCAGTACTTC. It encodes CASSLMRLGGQETQYF.

Many counts were recorded for this clonotype. The CDR3 DNA sequence: TGCAGCGTTGGACAGGGGGGAAACACCGGGGAGCTGTTTTTT. Its protein is CSVGQGGNTGELFF. The chain links TRBV29-1 to TRBJ2-2; 9 nucleotides match TRBD1. The CDR3 is made up of 14 amino acids. CDR1 SQVTM and CDR2 ANQGSEA come from the germline V gene. Unmatched junction bases numbered 2, after V lost 4 bases and J lost 2 bases.

V gene TRBV24-1 combines with J gene TRBJ1-2, with TRBD1 matching 9 bases. CDR3 size: 14 residues. Trimming at V came to 3 bases and at J to 8 bases, leaving 6 bases not matched to a gene. Germline CDR1 KGHDR, CDR2 SFDVKD. The CDR3 DNA sequence: TGTGCCACCAGTGATGAACAGGGGGCGCGAGGCTACACCTTC. This gives the protein CATSDEQGARGYTF.

V and J are TRBV5-1 and TRBJ2-2; D ambiguous. The CDR3 contains 16 residues. Germline values: CDR1 SGHRS, CDR2 YFSETQ. V dropped 0 bases and J dropped 0 bases, with 9 bases sitting between them. The CDR3 DNA follows: TGCGCCAGCAGCTTGGCCCACCGAGCGAACACCGGGGAGCTGTTTTTT. Encoded protein: CASSLAHRANTGELFF.

V and J are TRBV20-1 and TRBJ1-4, with a possible D match to TRBD1 (6 bases). From germline, CDR1 is DFQATT and CDR2 SNEGSKA (reference sequence). The CDR3 has 14 residues. Deletions cut 4 bases from V and 6 bases from J, with 15 bases between. The CDR3 nucleotides read TGCAGTGCTAAGTCGGGGGGCTGGGATGAAAAACTGTTTTTT. It codes for CSAKSGGWDEKLFF.

J is TRBJ1-1 and V is TRBV11-1; 9 bases align to TRBD1. The V segment lost 1 base and the J segment 5 bases; nucleotides outside the gene matches: 2. CDR1 and CDR2 (germline): SGHAT, FQDESV (reference sequence). The CDR3 extends over 14 amino acids. In nucleotides, the CDR3 is TGTGCCAGCAGCTTAGAGACAGGGGGAACTGAAGCTTTCTTT. This encodes CASSLETGGTEAFF.

V is TRBV7-8 and J is TRBJ1-2; possible D gene TRBD1, 5 bases. This CDR3 comprises 16 residues. Trimming left V 0 bases short and J 8 bases short, with 19 bases between. Germline V CDR1 and CDR2: SGHVS, FQNEAQ. The chain's CDR3 is CASSLAWGREANGYTF. The CDR3 nucleotides read TGTGCCAGCAGCTTAGCATGGGGCAGGGAGGCTAACGGCTACACCTTC. Combining the CDR3 with reference TRBV7-8 and TRBJ1-2 gives the whole variable domain GAGVSQSPRYKVAKRGQDVALRCDPISGHVSLFWYQQALGQGPEFLTYFQNEAQLDKSGLPSDRFFAERPEGSVSTLKIQRTQQEDSAVYLCASSLAWGREANGYTFGSGTRLTVV.